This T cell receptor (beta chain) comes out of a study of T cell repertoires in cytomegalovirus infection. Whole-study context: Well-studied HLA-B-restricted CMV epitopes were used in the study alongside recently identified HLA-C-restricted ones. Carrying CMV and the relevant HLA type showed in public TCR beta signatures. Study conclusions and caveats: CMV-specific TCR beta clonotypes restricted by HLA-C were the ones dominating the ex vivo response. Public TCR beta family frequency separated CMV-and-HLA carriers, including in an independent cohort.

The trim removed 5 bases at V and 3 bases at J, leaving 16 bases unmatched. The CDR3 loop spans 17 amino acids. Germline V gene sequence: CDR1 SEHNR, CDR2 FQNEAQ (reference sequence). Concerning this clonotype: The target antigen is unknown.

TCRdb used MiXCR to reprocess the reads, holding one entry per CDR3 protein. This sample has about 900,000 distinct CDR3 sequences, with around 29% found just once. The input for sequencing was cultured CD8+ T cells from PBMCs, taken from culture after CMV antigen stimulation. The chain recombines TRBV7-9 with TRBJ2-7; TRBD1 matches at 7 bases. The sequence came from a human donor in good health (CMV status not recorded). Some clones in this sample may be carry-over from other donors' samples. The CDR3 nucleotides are TGTGCCAGCAGCGAAACTTCGACAGGGAAGTTTTTCTACGAGCAGTACTTC. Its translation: CASSETSTGKFFYEQYF. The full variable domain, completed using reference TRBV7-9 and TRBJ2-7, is DTGVSQNPRHKITKRGQNVTFRCDPISEHNRLYWYRQTLGQGPEFLTYFQNEAQLEKSRLLSDRFSAERPKGSFSTLEIQRTEQGDSAMYLCASSETSTGKFFYEQYFGPGTRLTVT.